The present entry profiles one TCR beta chain with its context. Antigen unknown. These data are taken from a study of lung T cells in sarcoidosis with Löfgren's syndrome. CDR1 and CDR2 (germline): SGHAT, FQNNGV. V lost 6 bases and J lost 12; bases outside the gene matches: 22. This CDR3 has 18 residues. Findings of the study overall: TRAV12-1 and TRBV2 were reportedly most expanded in Löfgren's patients. Multiple Löfgren's syndrome patients reportedly shared TRAV12-1 and TRBV2 CDR3 motifs. In alpha-beta pairs, TRAV12-1 favored TRBV2, and their CDR3s were homologous.

TCRdb itself ran the reads through MiXCR, one entry per CDR3 protein. The sample shows about 2,500 distinct CDR3 sequences, roughly 31% of them seen only once. The TCR sequence derives from a human donor with sarcoidosis (Löfgren's syndrome or another form), or a control subject (not recorded which). V is TRBV11-2 and J is TRBJ2-1; 11 positions agree with TRBD2. Sample: CD4+ T cells from PBMCs. The CDR3: CASSPQGLAGGKDGVQFF. CDR3 bases: TGTGCCAGCAGTCCGCAGGGATTAGCGGGAGGGAAAGATGGTGTGCAGTTCTTC.